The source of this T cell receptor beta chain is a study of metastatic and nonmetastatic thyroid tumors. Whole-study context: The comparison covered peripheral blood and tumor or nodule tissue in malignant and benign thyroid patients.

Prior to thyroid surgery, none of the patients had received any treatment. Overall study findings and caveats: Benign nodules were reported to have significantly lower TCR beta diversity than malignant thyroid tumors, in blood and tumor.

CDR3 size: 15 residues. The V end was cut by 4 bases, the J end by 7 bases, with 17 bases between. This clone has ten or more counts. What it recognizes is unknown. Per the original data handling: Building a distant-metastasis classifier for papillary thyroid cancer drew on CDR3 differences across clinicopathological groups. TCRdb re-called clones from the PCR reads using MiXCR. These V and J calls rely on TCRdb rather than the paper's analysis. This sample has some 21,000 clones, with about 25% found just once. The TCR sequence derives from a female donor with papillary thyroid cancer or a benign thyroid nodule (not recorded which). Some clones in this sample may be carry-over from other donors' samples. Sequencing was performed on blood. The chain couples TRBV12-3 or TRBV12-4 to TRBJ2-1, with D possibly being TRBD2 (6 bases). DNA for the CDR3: TGTGCCAGCAGTTCCGTCGGGACTGGTAAAAATGAGCAGTTCTTC. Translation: CASSSVGTGKNEQFF.